The 20 T cell receptor beta chains presented below share a single source sample, sequenced in a study of T cells after yellow fever vaccination. TCRdb called the 5' RACE reads again in MiXCR, with one record for every CDR3 protein. The table lists 110,000 to 150,000 distinct CDR3 sequences, under 8% of them singletons. The sequences come from CD4+ T cells sorted from PBMCs, collected 10 days after the yellow fever booster vaccination. The receptors shown here come from a man younger than 40 who received the YFV17D yellow fever vaccine.

This clonotype was recorded many times. The chain recombines TRBV7-6 with TRBJ2-3; the D gene is possibly TRBD1 (5 bases). The CDR3 extends over 14 amino acids. Per germline, CDR1 SGHVS and CDR2 FNYEAQ. The V end lost 0 bases, the J end lost 5 bases, and 9 bases lay between the germline ends. CDR3 region: CASSLARRGDTQYF. The DNA for the CDR3 is TGTGCCAGCAGCTTAGCGCGAAGGGGAGATACGCAGTATTTT.

This clonotype was found many times. The V and J genes are TRBV7-2 and TRBJ2-2; 8 nucleotides line up with TRBD2. Germline V gene sequence: CDR1 SGHTA, CDR2 FQGNSA. This CDR3 is built from 16 residues. V was pared by 5 bases and J by 5 bases, with 10 bases of the junction left unmatched. The CDR3 here is CASSRRLATETGELFF. In DNA form, the CDR3 reads TGTGCCAGCAGCCGTCGACTAGCGACAGAGACCGGGGAGCTGTTTTTT. The whole variable domain, remainder taken from reference TRBV7-2 and TRBJ2-2, is GAGVSQSPSNKVTEKGKDVELRCDPISGHTALYWYRQSLGQGLEFLIYFQGNSAPDKSGLPSDRFSAERTGGSVSTLTIQRTQQEDSAVYLCASSRRLATETGELFFGEGSRLTVL.

The chain carries TRBV2 and TRBJ1-5; 7 positions match TRBD1. This CDR3 is 16 amino acids long. Germline-derived CDR1 and CDR2 are SNHLY and FYNNEI. V shed 0 bases, J shed 4 bases, and the junction held 6 bases outside the gene matches. The CDR3 reads CASSEATGQRNQPQHF. The CDR3 DNA sequence: TGTGCCAGCAGTGAAGCTACGGGACAGAGAAATCAGCCCCAGCATTTT.

The sample holds many counts of this clonotype. The genes are TRBV20-1 and TRBJ2-7; D remains ambiguous. V lost 1 base and J lost 2, with 9 bases in between. The CDR3 runs 13 residues. Germline values: CDR1 DFQATT, CDR2 SNEGSKA (reference sequence). The CDR3 spells CSARALVTYEQYF. The CDR3 nucleotides read TGCAGTGCTAGAGCTCTCGTAACCTACGAGCAGTACTTC.

This clonotype was detected many times. The genes are TRBV5-8 and TRBJ1-5; unclear D gene. V was shortened by 0 bases and J by 6 bases, with 13 bases between the two germline ends. This CDR3 region has 15 residues. The germline V gene encodes CDR1 SGHTS and CDR2 YDEGEE. The CDR3 DNA follows: TGTGCCAGCAGCTTGGCCACCCAACCGATTCAGCCCCAGCATTTT. Amino acid sequence: CASSLATQPIQPQHF.

In the case of this clonotype: A single base separates this from a much larger clone, so it may be a read error. The genes are TRBV20-1 and TRBJ2-7; D not certain. The germline CDR1 and CDR2 sequences are DFQATT and SNEGSKA (reference sequence). This CDR3 is built from 13 residues. The CDR3 bases are TGCAGTGCTAGAGAGGGCTTGACCTACGAGCCGTACTTC. As protein: CSAREGLTYEPYF.

This clonotype was seen at least ten times. The chain has TRBV12-3 or TRBV12-4 and TRBJ2-7; D not certain. Trimming took 5 bases from V and 7 from J, leaving 9 bases between them. The CDR3 sequence is 11 residues long. DNA of the CDR3: TGTGCCAGCAGTGCAATCAAAGAGCAGTACTTC. Amino acids: CASSAIKEQYF.

This clonotype appeared many times. The chain couples TRBV18 to TRBJ2-3, with D possibly matching TRBD1 (6 bases). The V end was cut by 0 bases, the J end by 2 bases, with 9 bases between. Germline CDR1 is KGHSH and CDR2 is LQKENI. CDR3 size: 15 residues. Written as DNA, the CDR3 is TGTGCCAGCTCACCACCGGCAGGGGTCACAGATACGCAGTATTTT. It specifies CASSPPAGVTDTQYF.

This clonotype has at least ten counts. The CDR3 DNA is TGCGCCAGCAGCTTGTGGGGAAATCAGGAGACCCAGTACTTC. Translated: CASSLWGNQETQYF. The rearrangement uses TRBV5-1 and TRBJ2-5; no firm D call. This CDR3 spans 14 amino acids. With 1 base removed from V and 5 bases from J, the gap between germline ends came to 12 bases. Germline assignment: CDR1 SGHRS and CDR2 YFSETQ. The full variable domain, in which reference TRBV5-1 and TRBJ2-5 provide the parts outside the CDR3, is KAGVTQTPRYLIKTRGQQVTLSCSPISGHRSVSWYQQTPGQGLQFLFEYFSETQRNKGNFPGRFSGRQFSNSRSEMNVSTLELGDSALYLCASSLWGNQETQYFGPGTRLLVL.

The CDR3 DNA reads as TGTGCCAGTAGCGGGACAGCTCAAGAGACCCAGTACTTC. It codes for CASSGTAQETQYF. V usage is TRBV19 and J usage is TRBJ2-5; 7 bases agree with TRBD1. Germline lookup yields CDR1 LNHDA and CDR2 SQIVND (reference sequence). J was trimmed by 2 bases and V by 6 bases; bases with no gene match: 3. There are 13 residues in the CDR3.

This clonotype was counted at least ten times. The chain links TRBV5-1 to TRBJ1-1; the D is unclear. CDR3 length: 15 amino acids. The V gene lost 3 bases and the J gene lost 0 bases, with 12 bases spanning the gap. Germline CDR1 reads SGHRS; CDR2 reads YFSETQ. CDR3 sequence reads: CASSSQSPMNTEAFF. DNA for the CDR3: TGCGCCAGCAGCTCCCAATCCCCCATGAACACTGAAGCTTTCTTT.

This clonotype was recorded at least ten times. V usage is TRBV7-9 and J usage is TRBJ2-1, with TRBD2 matching over 7 bases. CDR1 is SEHNR and CDR2 is FQNEAQ in the germline V gene (reference sequence). There are 17 residues in the CDR3. After removal of 5 bases from V and 10 bases from J, the junction contained 20 bases not matched to a gene. The chain's CDR3 is CASSQRAGVLGGREQFF. CDR3 nucleotide sequence: TGTGCCAGCAGCCAACGGGCGGGAGTCTTAGGCGGGCGGGAGCAGTTCTTC.

In its sample, this clonotype was seen many times. The V gene is TRBV12-3 or TRBV12-4, the J gene TRBJ2-1, with 8 bases fitting TRBD1. V was clipped by 7 bases and J by 10 bases; unmatched bases: 9. CDR3 size: 13 residues. The CDR3 DNA is TGTGCCAGCACTCAGGGGGCGCTTCGGGAGCAGTTCTTC. Translation: CASTQGALREQFF.

This clonotype was seen many times. This chain joins TRBV24-1 and TRBJ1-5, with D possibly matching TRBD1 (6 bases). Germline V gene lookup returns CDR1 KGHDR and CDR2 SFDVKD. The V end lost 4 bases, the J end lost 3 bases, and 18 bases lay between the germline ends. This CDR3 has 17 amino acids. CDR3 coding DNA: TGTGCCACCAGTGAGTTCGGGGGCGAGGACGACAATCAGCCCCAGCATTTT. It codes for CATSEFGGEDDNQPQHF.

This clonotype has a handful of counts. The chain is built from TRBV7-2 and TRBJ2-2, with D uncertain. CDR3 size: 16 residues. V was trimmed by 2 bases and J by 5 bases, leaving 15 bases between them. Germline CDR1 SGHTA, CDR2 FQGNSA. DNA for the CDR3: TGTGCCAGCAGCTTATTAATAGGCCTGCCGACCGGGGAGCTGTTTTTT. Its protein is CASSLLIGLPTGELFF. The full variable domain, completed using reference TRBV7-2 and TRBJ2-2, is GAGVSQSPSNKVTEKGKDVELRCDPISGHTALYWYRQSLGQGLEFLIYFQGNSAPDKSGLPSDRFSAERTGGSVSTLTIQRTQQEDSAVYLCASSLLIGLPTGELFFGEGSRLTVL.

This clonotype was counted at least ten times. The chain combines TRBV7-9 with TRBJ2-7, with 13 bases identical to TRBD2. With 5 bases clipped from V and 2 bases from J, the junction kept 6 bases outside the gene matches. The CDR3 spans 16 residues. Germline-derived CDR1 and CDR2 are SEHNR and FQNEAQ (reference sequence). DNA for the CDR3: TGTGCCAGCAGCCCGACCGGGACTAGCGGGGCCTACGAGCAGTACTTC. This gives the protein CASSPTGTSGAYEQYF.

This clonotype has a count of ten or more. J is TRBJ2-5 and V is TRBV7-9; 11 bases map to TRBD2. The CDR3 consists of 15 residues. Trimming took 6 bases from V and 3 from J; bases not matched to a gene: 6. Germline V gives CDR1 SEHNR, CDR2 FQNEAQ (reference sequence). CDR3 residues: CASRVAGGQEETQYF. The CDR3 DNA reads as TGTGCCAGCAGAGTAGCGGGAGGGCAGGAAGAGACCCAGTACTTC.

This clonotype was picked up many times. The J gene is TRBJ1-5, the V gene TRBV19; a weak D match, TRBD1 (5 bases). V lost 5 bases and J lost 1, with 9 bases in between. There are 14 residues in the CDR3. CDR1 and CDR2 from the germline V gene are LNHDA and SQIVND (reference sequence). CDR3 amino acids: CASSLGDSNQPQHF. CDR3 in DNA: TGTGCCAGTAGTTTGGGGGACAGCAATCAGCCCCAGCATTTT.

This clonotype was seen at least ten times. The chain recombines TRBV11-2 with TRBJ2-5; 7 bases map to TRBD1. Losses at the gene ends were 6 bases for V and 1 base for J; bases not matched to a gene: 5. Germline lookup yields CDR1 SGHAT and CDR2 FQNNGV. This CDR3 comprises 14 residues. In DNA, the CDR3 is TGTGCCAGCAGACACTGGACAGGCCAAGAGACCCAGTACTTC. Translating gives CASRHWTGQETQYF.

This clonotype was counted at least ten times. The rearrangement uses TRBV29-1 and TRBJ2-2; 10 positions agree with TRBD1. From germline, CDR1 is SQVTM and CDR2 ANQGSEA. The V gene end was trimmed by 4 bases and the J gene end by 4 bases; junction bases not matched to a gene: 3. This CDR3 has 14 amino acids. The CDR3 region is CSVGQGASTGELFF. CDR3 nucleotides: TGCAGCGTTGGACAGGGGGCAAGCACCGGGGAGCTGTTTTTT.